The following is a T cell receptor (beta chain) sequence with its context. Germline trimming cut 4 bases from V and 5 bases from J; bases unmatched to any gene: 11. The CDR3 extends over 17 amino acids. The V gene's germline CDR1 is LGHNA and CDR2 YNFKEQ. The record originates from a study of human T cells and chemical hapten exposure. The time point: pre-sensitization, week 0. The treatment is: therapeutic diphenylcyclopropenone sensitization with weekly scalp DPC. Unfractionated whole blood yielded the extracted total RNA. Library construction involved attaching unique molecular identifiers to individual cDNA molecules, which allowed quantitative, reproducible TCR counting. TCRdb reprocessed the RACE reads with MiXCR, giving one entry per CDR3 protein. The sample holds 99,000 or so distinct CDR3 sequences, 10% to 13% seen once.

This specimen consisted of whole blood, obtained in connection with sensitization to the hapten diphenylcyclopropenone (DPC). J is TRBJ2-5 and V is TRBV4-2; TRBD2 matches at 12 bases. The TCR originated in a woman between 55 and 75 years old with alopecia areata. Some clones in this sample may be carry-over from other donors' samples. This CDR3 is CASSPRTSGEIAETQYF. CDR3 bases: TGTGCCAGCAGCCCACGGACTAGCGGGGAGATAGCCGAGACCCAGTACTTC.